This entry lists 3 T cell receptor beta chains sequenced from one sample in a study of blood T cell repertoires in COVID-19. Profiled with immunoSEQ multiplex PCR; TCRdb holds only in-frame clones, not every one. The sample holds about 220,000 clones, approximately 82% seen once. The specimen was peripheral blood. These receptors all stem from an elderly woman with acute or convalescent COVID-19.

The chain links TRBV7-8 to TRBJ1-5; maybe TRBD1 (5 bases). V dropped 5 bases and J dropped 0 bases, with 14 bases sitting between them. This CDR3 contains 16 residues. From germline, CDR1 is SGHVS and CDR2 FQNEAQ. CDR3 DNA: TGTGCCAGCAGCCTCGGGGGACGGTATAGCAATCAGCCCCAGCATTTT. Protein: CASSLGGRYSNQPQHF.

This clone has just a few counts. This rearrangement joins TRBV6-2 or TRBV6-3 to TRBJ1-1; D uncertain. V lost 0 bases and J 1 base, leaving 9 bases between the germline ends. This CDR3 comprises 15 residues. Germline CDR1 reads MNHEY; CDR2 reads SVGEGT. CDR3 bases: TGTGCCAGCAGTTACTCGGCTCGTTGGAACACTGAAGCTTTCTTT. Its protein is CASSYSARWNTEAFF.

This sequence joins TRBV7-2 and TRBJ2-1; the match to TRBD1 covers 8 bases. The J segment lost 0 bases and the V segment lost 4 bases, leaving 11 bases of the junction unmatched. The CDR3 has 18 residues. The germline V gene encodes CDR1 SGHTA and CDR2 FQGNSA. CDR3 region: CASSSRQGALGSYNEQFF. The CDR3 region has the DNA TGTGCCAGCAGCTCCCGGCAGGGGGCATTAGGCTCCTACAATGAGCAGTTCTTC.